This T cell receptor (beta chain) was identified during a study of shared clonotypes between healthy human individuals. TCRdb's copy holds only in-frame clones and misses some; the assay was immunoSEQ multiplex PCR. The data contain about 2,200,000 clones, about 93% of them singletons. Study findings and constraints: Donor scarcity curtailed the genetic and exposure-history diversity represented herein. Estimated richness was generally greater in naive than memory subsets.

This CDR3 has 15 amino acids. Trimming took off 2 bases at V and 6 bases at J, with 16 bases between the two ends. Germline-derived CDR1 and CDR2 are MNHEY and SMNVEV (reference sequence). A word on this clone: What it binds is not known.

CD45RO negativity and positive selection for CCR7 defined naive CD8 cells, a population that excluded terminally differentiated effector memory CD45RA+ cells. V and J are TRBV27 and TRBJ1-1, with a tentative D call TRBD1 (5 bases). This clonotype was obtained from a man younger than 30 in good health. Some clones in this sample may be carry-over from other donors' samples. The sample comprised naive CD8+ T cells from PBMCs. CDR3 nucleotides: TGTGCCAGCAGTTTAGACAGAGGTTCCGACCCTGAAGCTTTCTTT. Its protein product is CASSLDRGSDPEAFF.